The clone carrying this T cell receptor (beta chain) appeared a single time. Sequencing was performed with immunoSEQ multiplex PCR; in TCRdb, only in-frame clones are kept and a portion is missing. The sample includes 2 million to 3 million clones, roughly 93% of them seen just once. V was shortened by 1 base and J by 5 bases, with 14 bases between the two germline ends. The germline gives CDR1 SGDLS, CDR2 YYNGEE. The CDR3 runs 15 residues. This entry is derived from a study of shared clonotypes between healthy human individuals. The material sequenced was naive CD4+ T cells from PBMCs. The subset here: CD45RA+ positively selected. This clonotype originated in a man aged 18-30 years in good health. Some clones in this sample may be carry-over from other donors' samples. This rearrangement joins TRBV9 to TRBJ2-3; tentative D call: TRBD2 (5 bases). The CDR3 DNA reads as TGTGCCAGCAGCGTAAATATACTAGAGGGAGATACGCAGTATTTT. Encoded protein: CASSVNILEGDTQYF.